A selection of T cell receptor beta chains follows, all from one sample in a study of blood T cell repertoires in COVID-19. Only in-frame clones appear in the TCRdb table, and some are missing; sequencing was by immunoSEQ multiplex PCR. The sample has 300,000 to 450,000 clones; around 89% are singletons. The sequenced sample was peripheral blood. The source is a woman between 25 and 40 years old with COVID-19, enrolled during active disease. Each CDR3 is given with its conserved first and last residue. D genes are given only for firm matches. Some rows have no size entry. The others give once, few or many, or a class for an expanded clone.

DNA	CDR3	J	V	size	D
TGTGCCATCGGGGGCCATTACAATGAGCAGTTCTTC	CAIGGHYNEQFF	TRBJ2-1	TRBV10-3	.	.
TGTGCCAGTATGGGGAGGTCCACAGATACGCAGTATTTT	CASMGRSTDTQYF	TRBJ2-3	TRBV19	.	.
TGTGCCAGCAGCCCAGGGTCCTACTATGGCTACACCTTC	CASSPGSYYGYTF	TRBJ1-2	TRBV5-4	.	.
TGTGCCAGCAGCTTAGATTTCGGGTTGAATGAGCAGTTCTTC	CASSLDFGLNEQFF	TRBJ2-1	TRBV7-9	.	.
TGCAGTGCTAGTCTGTCGGGGGGGGGCACAGATACGCAGTATTTT	CSASLSGGGTDTQYF	TRBJ2-3	TRBV20-1	.	TRBD2
TGTGCCAGCAGTTTATGGTACAGCCCTTCGGGGGGTCGGACCGGGGAGCTGTTTTTT	CASSLWYSPSGGRTGELFF	TRBJ2-2	TRBV28	.	TRBD2
TGTGCCAGTAGGAAGCGGGAGTGGGAGACCCAGTACTTC	CASRKREWETQYF	TRBJ2-5	TRBV19	.	TRBD2
TGTGCTAGTTCCACGGCTCGGGGGGGAAGCAATCAGCCCCAGCATTTT	CASSTARGGSNQPQHF	TRBJ1-5	TRBV12-5	.	.
TGTGCCAGCAGCTTTGAGGGACAGCTAAGTAATGAGCAGTTCTTC	CASSFEGQLSNEQFF	TRBJ2-1	TRBV7-8	few	TRBD1
TGTGCCAGCTCACCCGGACAGGGGCCATATACTGAAGCTTTCTTT	CASSPGQGPYTEAFF	TRBJ1-1	TRBV18	.	TRBD1
TGCGCCAGCAGCTACGAGGGATTAAACCGGGAGCTGTTTTTT	CASSYEGLNRELFF	TRBJ2-2	TRBV4-1	.	.
TGTGCCAGCAGTTTACTAGCGGGCAATTACAATGAGCAGTTCTTC	CASSLLAGNYNEQFF	TRBJ2-1	TRBV27	.	TRBD2